The T cell receptor (beta chain) under discussion was sequenced for a study of chemoradiotherapy in HPV16-positive cancers. Overall study context: Candidate HPV-specific clones and shared TCR motifs came from a couple of HPV16-positive patients. Study conclusions and caveats: For HPV16-positive patients, expanding HPV-responsive T cells associated with longer recurrence-free survival.

Repeated repertoire sampling spanned the course of chemoradiotherapy. Points on this clone: Antigen specificity is unknown.

Clones were read by immunoSEQ multiplex PCR, and TCRdb kept only the in-frame ones, dropping some. The table includes 9,500 to 15,000 clones, approximately 90% detected once. The specimen comprised blood, sampled from a patient who underwent chemoradiotherapy. The receptor was derived from a human donor with HPV-associated anogenital cancer.

CDR3 region: CASSLVVGNTGELFF. Here the CDR3 DNA reads TGCGCCAGCAGCTTGGTCGTAGGGAACACCGGGGAGCTGTTTTTT. This chain connects TRBV5-1 to TRBJ2-2; D gene uncertain. Germline CDR1 is SGHRS and CDR2 is YFSETQ. The CDR3 runs 15 residues. Trimming stripped 0 bases from V and 1 base from J, with 7 bases between.